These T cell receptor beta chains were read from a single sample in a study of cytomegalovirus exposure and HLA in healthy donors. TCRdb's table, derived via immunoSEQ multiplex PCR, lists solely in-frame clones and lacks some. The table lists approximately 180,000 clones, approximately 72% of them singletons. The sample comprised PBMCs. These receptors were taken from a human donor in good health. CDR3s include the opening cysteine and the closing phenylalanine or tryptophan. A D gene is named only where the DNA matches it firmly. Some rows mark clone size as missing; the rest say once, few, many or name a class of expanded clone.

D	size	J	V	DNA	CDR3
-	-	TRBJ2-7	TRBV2	TGTGCCAGCAGTTATAGGACAGCCACGACGTTTGGTTCCTACGAGCAGTACTTC	CASSYRTATTFGSYEQYF
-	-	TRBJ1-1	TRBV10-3	TGTGCCATCAGGGACGGCAGGGCAAAAGAAGCTTTCTTT	CAIRDGRAKEAFF
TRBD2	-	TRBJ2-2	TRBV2	TGTGCCAGCAGTTCCCCGGGACTAATCACCGGGGAGCTGTTTTTT	CASSSPGLITGELFF
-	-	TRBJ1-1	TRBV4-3	TGCGCCAGCAGCCAAGATACAGGGCGGAACACTGAAGCTTTCTTT	CASSQDTGRNTEAFF
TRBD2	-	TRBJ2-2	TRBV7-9	TGTGCCAGCACCTATGGGGGGGGACGCACCGGGGAGCTGTTTTTT	CASTYGGGRTGELFF
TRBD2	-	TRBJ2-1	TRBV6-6	TGTGCCAGCAGTACTAGCGACCCGTACAATGAGCAGTTCTTC	CASSTSDPYNEQFF
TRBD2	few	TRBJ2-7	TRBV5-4	TGTGCCAGCAGCTACCGACTAGCGGGGGGCACCTACGAGCAGTACTTC	CASSYRLAGGTYEQYF
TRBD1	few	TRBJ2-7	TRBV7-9	TGTGCCAGCAGACGCCAGGGGGACGAGCAGTACTTC	CASRRQGDEQYF
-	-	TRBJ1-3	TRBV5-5	TGTGCCAGCAGCTTCGGAACAGGGCGCTCTGGAAACACCATATATTTT	CASSFGTGRSGNTIYF
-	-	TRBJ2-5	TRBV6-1	TGTGCCAGCAGTAACCGGGACAAAGAGACCCAGTACTTC	CASSNRDKETQYF
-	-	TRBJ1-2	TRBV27	TGTGCCAGCACTCGGCGGGGGGGGCTGGATGGCTACACCTTC	CASTRRGGLDGYTF
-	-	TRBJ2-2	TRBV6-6	TGTGCCAGCAGTTATCAGGGAGGCACCGGGGAGCTGTTTTTT	CASSYQGGTGELFF
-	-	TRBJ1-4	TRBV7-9	TGTGCCAGCAGCCTCGACAGACTTAATGAAAAACTGTTTTTT	CASSLDRLNEKLFF
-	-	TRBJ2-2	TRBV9	TGTGCCAGCAGCGCCCTCACAGCTAACACCGGGGAGCTGTTTTTT	CASSALTANTGELFF
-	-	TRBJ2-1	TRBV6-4	TGTGCCAGCAGTGACGGGGGGGCGTCCTACAATGAGCAGTTCTTC	CASSDGGASYNEQFF
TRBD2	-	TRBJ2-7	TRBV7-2	TGTGCCAGCAGCTTAACCGGGGGGGCGTACGAGCAGTACTTC	CASSLTGGAYEQYF
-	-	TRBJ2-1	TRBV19	TGTGCCAGTAGACAGGGTAGTAATGAGCAGTTCTTC	CASRQGSNEQFF
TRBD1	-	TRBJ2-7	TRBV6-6	TGTGCCAGCAGTACCCTTAGGGACAGGGGTCCCTACGAGCAGTACTTC	CASSTLRDRGPYEQYF
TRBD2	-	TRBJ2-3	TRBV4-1	TGCGCCAGCAGCCAAGTGGCGGGGGCAGATACGCAGTATTTT	CASSQVAGADTQYF
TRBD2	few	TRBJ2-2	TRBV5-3	TGTGCCAGAAGCTTGTTTCAGCGGGGCACCGGGGAGCTGTTTTTT	CARSLFQRGTGELFF
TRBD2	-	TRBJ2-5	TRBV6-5	TGTGCCAGCAGTTACTCGAGTAGCGGGGAGGAAGAGACCCAGTACTTC	CASSYSSSGEEETQYF
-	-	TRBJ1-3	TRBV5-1	TGCGCCAGCAGCTTGGCTGCAGGGGCCTCTGGAAACACCATATATTTT	CASSLAAGASGNTIYF
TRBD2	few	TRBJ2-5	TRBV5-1	TGCGCCAGCAGCCCCCTAGCGGGGGTTAAACAAGAGACCCAGTACTTC	CASSPLAGVKQETQYF
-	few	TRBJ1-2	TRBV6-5	TGTGCCAGCAGTCCATCCGGGACTTTCTTCTATGGCTACACCTTC	CASSPSGTFFYGYTF
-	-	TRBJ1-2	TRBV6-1	TGTGCCAGCAGGACGGGAAGCCCTGGCTACACCTTC	CASRTGSPGYTF
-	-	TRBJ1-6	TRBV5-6	TGTGCCAGCAGCTTAGACTTTGGACAGAGGAATTCACCCCTCCACTTT	CASSLDFGQRNSPLHF
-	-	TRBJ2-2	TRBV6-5	TGTGCCAGCAGTAGGACTGGGGGGATTCCCGGGGAGCTGTTTTTT	CASSRTGGIPGELFF